Listed below are T cell receptor beta chains from one sample, sequenced in a study of OX40 agonist ivuxolimab in advanced cancers. Sequenced by immunoSEQ multiplex PCR; TCRdb stores in-frame clones only, minus some. The table shows 60,000 to 90,000 clones, with roughly nine tenths occurring only once. The source material was CD4+ or CD8+ T cells sorted from blood, sampled in a trial of the OX40 agonist ivuxolimab. All receptors derive from an adult with an advanced solid tumor such as melanoma, head and neck, liver or kidney cancer. The CDR3 runs from the conserved cysteine through the conserved F or W. The order of the fields is CDR3 length, J gene, V gene, D gene, CDR3 protein. D genes are given only for firm matches.

>12|TRBJ2-7|TRBV6-1|.
CASSPSGGQQYF
>14|TRBJ1-5|TRBV30|.
CAWSSGTVQGSQHF
>15|TRBJ2-7|TRBV6-5|.
CATTMPRASSYEQYF
>16|TRBJ1-3|TRBV5-6|.
CASSLGPTSSGNTIYF
>13|TRBJ2-3|TRBV5-1|.
CASSPDNTDTQYF
>12|TRBJ1-5|TRBV19|.
CASRIGNQPQHF
>13|TRBJ2-7|TRBV5-6|.
CASSRVDSYEQYF
>16|TRBJ2-3|TRBV9|TRBD2
CASSKTSGGAGDTQYF
>12|TRBJ2-5|TRBV10-3|TRBD2
CATRSTSETQYF
>13|TRBJ2-7|TRBV27|TRBD2
CASSPGLGNEQYF
>14|TRBJ2-1|TRBV7-9|TRBD1
CASSYWTGENEQFF
>14|TRBJ2-7|TRBV6-5|TRBD2
CASTQTSGNYEQYF
>13|TRBJ2-7|TRBV15|.
CATSRTPTYEQYF
>13|TRBJ2-1|TRBV7-2|.
CASSLEGGNEQFF
>17|TRBJ2-3|TRBV30|TRBD1
CAWSLTIGTENTDTQYF
>16|TRBJ1-5|TRBV2|.
CASSGSPFYSNQPQHF
>16|.|TRBV28|TRBD2
CASRGPLSGSSYEQYF
>11|TRBJ2-2|TRBV28|.
CASSTYGELFF
>15|TRBJ2-5|TRBV6-6|TRBD2
CASSSLAGGTETQYF
>14|TRBJ2-5|TRBV5-1|.
CASSLQGAHETQYF
>17|TRBJ2-7|TRBV5-8|TRBD2
CASSSSEGRGVRYEQYF
>15|TRBJ1-1|TRBV19|TRBD1
CASSILPGQGTEAFF
>16|TRBJ2-1|TRBV27|TRBD2
CASSILAGGPYNEQFF
>15|TRBJ1-5|TRBV19|TRBD1
CASSFGQGQNQPQHF
>16|TRBJ2-5|TRBV9|TRBD2
CASSENSGASGETQYF
>16|TRBJ1-1|TRBV28|.
CASSVPGLIMGTEAFF
>15|TRBJ2-7|TRBV7-6|TRBD2
CASRRLAGGLYEQYF
>15|TRBJ1-5|TRBV2|TRBD1
CASSASGTAYQPQHF
>13|TRBJ1-1|TRBV4-2|.
CASSQDSGELPFF
>13|TRBJ2-3|TRBV5-1|.
CASSPGGSDTQYF
>15|TRBJ2-3|TRBV19|.
CASNLRGRSTDTQYF
>14|TRBJ1-2|TRBV9|.
CASSGITADYGYTF
>14|TRBJ2-3|TRBV7-3|.
CASSLRGGADTQYF
>12|TRBJ2-1|TRBV21-1|.
CASSKRVNEQFF
>16|TRBJ2-2|TRBV5-5|.
CASSLASGLGTGELFF
>13|TRBJ2-5|TRBV5-4|.
CASSLVSEETQYF
>14|TRBJ2-1|TRBV6-5|.
CASSLTGEYNEQFF
>15|TRBJ2-1|TRBV5-1|TRBD2
CASLGLAGGNNEQFF
>15|TRBJ2-7|TRBV7-6|TRBD1
CASSLMGQGLEEQYF
>14|TRBJ2-7|TRBV5-1|TRBD2
CASSLGLASYEQYF